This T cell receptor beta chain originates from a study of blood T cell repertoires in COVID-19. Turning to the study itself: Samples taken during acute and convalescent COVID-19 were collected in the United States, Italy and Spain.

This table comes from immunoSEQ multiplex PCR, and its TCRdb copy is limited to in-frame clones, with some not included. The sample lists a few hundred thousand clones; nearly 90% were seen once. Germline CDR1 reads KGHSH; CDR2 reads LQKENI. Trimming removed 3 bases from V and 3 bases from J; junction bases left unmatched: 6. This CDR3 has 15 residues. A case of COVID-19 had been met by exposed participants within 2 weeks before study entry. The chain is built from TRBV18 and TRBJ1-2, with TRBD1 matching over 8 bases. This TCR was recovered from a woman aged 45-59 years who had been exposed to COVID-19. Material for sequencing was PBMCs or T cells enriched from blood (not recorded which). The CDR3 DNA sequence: TGTGCCAGCTCACCTGGACAGGGTTTGGACTATGGCTACACCTTC. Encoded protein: CASSPGQGLDYGYTF.